A selection of T cell receptor beta chains follows, all from one sample in a study of control samples from healthy donors and cancer patients. Sequencing used immunoSEQ multiplex PCR; TCRdb keeps in-frame clones, though not all of them. This repertoire shows more than 65,000 clones, 70% to 90% found once; its top ten account for 1.9%. Sequenced sample: PBMCs. Receptor source: a woman aged 60-75 years with head and neck cancer. CDR3s include the opening cysteine and the closing phenylalanine or tryptophan. D genes are given only for firm matches. Not all rows give a size; the values are once, few, many and, for expanded clones, a class.

j_gene | v_gene | abundance | len | d_gene | CDR3nt | CDR3aa
TRBJ1-2 | TRBV25-1 | once | 15 | TRBD1 | TGTGCCAGCAGTCTCGAGGGGGCGCGGACATGGGACTACACCTTC | CASSLEGARTWDYTF
TRBJ2-4 | TRBV6-2/TRBV6-3 | - | 13 | - | TGTGCCAGCAGTCCCGCAGCCAAAAACATTCAGTACTTC | CASSPAAKNIQYF
TRBJ2-7 | TRBV2 | few | 15 | - | TGTGCCAGCAGTGAATACGGGATCAGCTCCTACGAGCAGTACTTC | CASSEYGISSYEQYF
TRBJ1-6 | TRBV3-1/TRBV3-2 | - | 14 | TRBD1 | TGTGCCAGCACCACCGGGACAGGATATTCACCCCTCCACTTT | CASTTGTGYSPLHF
TRBJ2-3 | TRBV18 | - | 15 | - | TGTGCCAGCTCACCGGGGGACGGCCGAAGGGATACGCAGTATTTT | CASSPGDGRRDTQYF
TRBJ2-7 | TRBV3-1/TRBV3-2 | - | 15 | - | TGTGCCAGCAGCCAAGATCTTCCGAGCTCCTACGAGCAGTACTTC | CASSQDLPSSYEQYF
TRBJ2-1 | TRBV18 | - | 15 | TRBD1 | TGTGCCAGCTCACCACAGGGGGCGGTATACAATGAGCAGTTCTTC | CASSPQGAVYNEQFF
TRBJ2-1 | TRBV29-1 | - | 15 | TRBD2 | TGCAGCGTTGAAGGAACCCGGGAGGCTTACAATGAGCAGTTCTTC | CSVEGTREAYNEQFF
TRBJ2-5 | TRBV15 | - | 15 | TRBD1 | TGTGCCACCAGCATACTAGTAGGACAGGGGGCGACCCAGTACTTC | CATSILVGQGATQYF
TRBJ2-2 | TRBV6-5 | once | 14 | TRBD1 | TGTGCCCTCAGGGGGACAGGCAACACCGGGGAGCTGTTTTTT | CALRGTGNTGELFF
TRBJ2-2 | TRBV9 | - | 13 | - | TGTGCCAGCAGCGTAGTTCTGGGCGGGGAGCTGTTTTTT | CASSVVLGGELFF
TRBJ2-7 | TRBV30 | - | 12 | - | TGTGCCTGGAGAACCCTGGAGTACGAGCAGTACTTC | CAWRTLEYEQYF
TRBJ2-1 | TRBV7-2 | - | 16 | TRBD2 | TGTGCCAGCAGCCCCCTGACTAGCGGGCTCTACAATGAGCAGTTCTTC | CASSPLTSGLYNEQFF
TRBJ2-7 | TRBV3-1/TRBV3-2 | - | 14 | TRBD2 | TGTGCCAGCAGCCAAGAACTAGCGGTCTACGAGCAGTACTTC | CASSQELAVYEQYF
TRBJ2-1 | TRBV7-6 | - | 17 | TRBD2 | TGTGCCAGCAGCCCAAGGACTAGCGGGTTAACCTACAATGAGCAGTTCTTC | CASSPRTSGLTYNEQFF
TRBJ2-3 | TRBV20-1 | - | 10 | - | TGCAGTGCTAGATCCTATACGCAGTATTTT | CSARSYTQYF
TRBJ2-7 | TRBV9 | - | 14 | - | TGTGCCAGCAGCGTGGACGTCCGACCCTACGAGCAGTACTTC | CASSVDVRPYEQYF
TRBJ2-6 | TRBV5-1 | - | 15 | - | TGCGCCAGCAGCTTGCCCGGCTCTGGGGCCAACGTCCTGACTTTC | CASSLPGSGANVLTF
TRBJ2-7 | TRBV6-2/TRBV6-3 | - | 12 | - | TGTGCCAGCAGTTGGATGTCCTACGAGCAGTACTTC | CASSWMSYEQYF
TRBJ1-3 | TRBV3-1/TRBV3-2 | - | 13 | - | TGTGCCAGCAGCCCTCTAGCCGGAAACACCATATATTTT | CASSPLAGNTIYF
TRBJ2-1 | TRBV18 | - | 15 | - | TGTGCCAGCTCACCGGAGGTGAGCTCCTACAATGAGCAGTTCTTC | CASSPEVSSYNEQFF
TRBJ1-5 | TRBV7-2 | - | 15 | TRBD1 | TGTGCCAGCAGCCAGGGACAGGGAGGAAGTCAGCCCCAGCATTTT | CASSQGQGGSQPQHF
TRBJ2-7 | TRBV2 | once | 11 | - | TGTGCCAGCAGTGCGGGGGTTGAGCAGTACTTC | CASSAGVEQYF
TRBJ2-5 | TRBV27 | - | 14 | - | TGTGCCAGCAGTTTATTTCCAGGCGGGGAGACCCAGTACTTC | CASSLFPGGETQYF
TRBJ2-7 | TRBV30 | - | 14 | - | TGTGCCTGGAGTCGTCGGCGGGTTTCCTACGAGCAGTACTTC | CAWSRRRVSYEQYF
TRBJ2-1 | TRBV5-3 | - | 15 | - | TGTGCCAGAAGCCCTTCTCGTAGACAGGTCAATGAGCAGTTCTTC | CARSPSRRQVNEQFF
TRBJ2-1 | TRBV2 | - | 18 | - | TGTGCCAGCAGTGAGTCGGAGGGGGCGGTGCGGGTCTACAATGAGCAGTTCTTC | CASSESEGAVRVYNEQFF
TRBJ2-7 | TRBV5-6 | - | 14 | - | TGTGCCAGCGAGAATTGGGGCAGATCCTACGAGCAGTACTTC | CASENWGRSYEQYF
TRBJ1-2 | TRBV18 | once | 14 | - | TGTGCCAGCTCACCACCGTCTGTTCAGGGCGGCTACACCTTC | CASSPPSVQGGYTF
TRBJ2-3 | TRBV21-1 | - | 20 | - | TGTGCCAGCAGCAATCCCCGGAGGTCTCCCTGGAAGAGGGCCACAGATACGCAGTATTTT | CASSNPRRSPWKRATDTQYF
TRBJ2-7 | TRBV2 | - | 13 | - | TGTGCCAGCAACGGGGTGGGGGCCTACGAGCAGTACTTC | CASNGVGAYEQYF
TRBJ2-7 | TRBV5-5 | - | 14 | - | TGTGCCAGCAGCTTTAGACAGGCGAACATGGAGCAGTACTTC | CASSFRQANMEQYF
TRBJ2-3 | TRBV3-1/TRBV3-2 | - | 18 | TRBD2 | TGTGCCAGCAGCCAGTGGTTTTCAGCGGGAGGAAGAACAGATACGCAGTATTTT | CASSQWFSAGGRTDTQYF
TRBJ2-3 | TRBV7-2 | - | 14 | - | TGTGCCAGCAGCTTAGGCATCGGGACAGATACGCAGTATTTT | CASSLGIGTDTQYF
TRBJ2-7 | TRBV4-1 | - | 14 | - | TGCGCCAGCAGCCCCCGGACAGACTCCTACGAGCAGTACTTC | CASSPRTDSYEQYF
TRBJ1-2 | TRBV5-1 | - | 14 | - | TGCGCCAGCAGCTTATCGGGCGGCATCTATGGCTACACCTTC | CASSLSGGIYGYTF
TRBJ1-5 | TRBV13 | - | 15 | - | TGTGCCAGCAGCTTAAGGGGGATGAGGAATCAGCCCCAGCATTTT | CASSLRGMRNQPQHF
TRBJ1-3 | TRBV7-2 | - | 18 | - | TGTGCCAGCAGCCCCATGTCGTTATGGGGTACGTCGGGAAACACCATATATTTT | CASSPMSLWGTSGNTIYF
TRBJ1-2 | TRBV19 | - | 15 | - | TGTGCCAGTACCTCGTCTTCGGGCCTTGGCTATGGCTACACCTTC | CASTSSSGLGYGYTF
TRBJ2-3 | TRBV6-4 | - | 15 | TRBD2 | TGTGCCAGCAGTGAGGCTAGCGGGAGGACCGGTACGCAGTATTTT | CASSEASGRTGTQYF
TRBJ1-2 | TRBV4-3 | - | 13 | - | TGCGCCAGCAGCCCGGCGGGTGACTATGGCTACACCTTC | CASSPAGDYGYTF